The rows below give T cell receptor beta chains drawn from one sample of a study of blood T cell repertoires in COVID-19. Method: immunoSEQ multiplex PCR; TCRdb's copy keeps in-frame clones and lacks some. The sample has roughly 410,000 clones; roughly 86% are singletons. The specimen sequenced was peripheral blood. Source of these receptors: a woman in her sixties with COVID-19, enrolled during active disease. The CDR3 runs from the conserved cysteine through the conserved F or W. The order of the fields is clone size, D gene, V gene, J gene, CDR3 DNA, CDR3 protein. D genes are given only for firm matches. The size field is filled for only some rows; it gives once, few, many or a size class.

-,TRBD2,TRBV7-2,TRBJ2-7,TGTGCCAGCAGCTCCCTGGGGCTAGCGGGGGGACTCAAACAGGGCGAGCAGTACTTC,CASSSLGLAGGLKQGEQYF
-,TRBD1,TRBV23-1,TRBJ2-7,TGCGCCAGCAGTCAATCGGGGACAGGGTCCCCCGAGGAACAGGTCTACGAGCAGTACTTC,CASSQSGTGSPEEQVYEQYF
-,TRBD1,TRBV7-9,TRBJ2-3,TGTGCCAGCAGAACAGGGGGCGGATCGGGCAGAGATACGCAGTATTTT,CASRTGGGSGRDTQYF
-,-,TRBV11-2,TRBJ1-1,TGTGCCAGCAGCTTAGAAGGGGACACTGAAGCTTTCTTT,CASSLEGDTEAFF
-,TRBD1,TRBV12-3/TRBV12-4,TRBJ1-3,TGTGCCAGCACCTCACAGGGGAACACCATATATTTT,CASTSQGNTIYF
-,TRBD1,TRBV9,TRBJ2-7,TGTGCCAGCAGCCCAAAACCGACAGGGGCACAAGAGCAGTACTTC,CASSPKPTGAQEQYF
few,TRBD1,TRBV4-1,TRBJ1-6,TGCGCCAGCAGAGGAGACAGGGGCATCACGAATTCACCCCTCCACTTT,CASRGDRGITNSPLHF
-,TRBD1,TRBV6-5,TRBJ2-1,TGTGCCAGCAGTTACTCATGGACAGGAGACAATGAGCAGTTCTTC,CASSYSWTGDNEQFF
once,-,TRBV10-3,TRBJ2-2,TGTGCCATCCCTAACGGACTGCGAGGAAACGGGGAGCTGTTTTTT,CAIPNGLRGNGELFF
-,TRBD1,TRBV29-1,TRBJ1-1,TGCAGCGCACAGGGGGTCGGTACTGAAGCTTTCTTT,CSAQGVGTEAFF
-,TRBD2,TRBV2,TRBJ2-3,TGTGCCAGCTGGGGGTTTACTAGCGGACGCACAGATACGCAGTATTTT,CASWGFTSGRTDTQYF
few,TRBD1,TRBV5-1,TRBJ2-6,TGCGCCAGCAGCCCCGGACAGGGCGCTGGGGCCAACGTCCTGACTTTC,CASSPGQGAGANVLTF
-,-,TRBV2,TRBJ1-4,TGTGCCAGCAGTGCACTCGGGGAAAAACTGTTTTTT,CASSALGEKLFF
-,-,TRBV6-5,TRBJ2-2,TGTGCCAGCAGTTACTCCCAGCGCGGGGAGCTGTTTTTT,CASSYSQRGELFF
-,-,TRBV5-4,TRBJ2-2,TGTGCCAGCAGCCGACATAGTAACACCGGGGAGCTGTTTTTT,CASSRHSNTGELFF
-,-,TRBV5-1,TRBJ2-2,TGCGCCAGCAGCTTGGGACAGGTTACCACCGGGGAGCTGTTTTTT,CASSLGQVTTGELFF
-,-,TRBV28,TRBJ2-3,TGTGCCAGTAAAGGGGGAACTAGCACAGATACGCAGTATTTT,CASKGGTSTDTQYF
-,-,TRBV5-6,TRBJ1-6,TGTGCCAGCAGCTCGCTAAGAAGGACGGGAACTGATTCACCCCTCCACTTT,CASSSLRRTGTDSPLHF
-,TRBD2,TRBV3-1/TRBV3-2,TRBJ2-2,TGTGCCAGCAGGCCCGCGGGAGGGGTCTCGATCGGGGAGCTGTTTTTT,CASRPAGGVSIGELFF
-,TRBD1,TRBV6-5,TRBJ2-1,TGTGCCAGCACCGGACAGGGGGCTTACAATGAGCAGTTCTTC,CASTGQGAYNEQFF
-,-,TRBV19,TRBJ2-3,TGTGCCAGTAGTACCATTAGTGGCGGAGGTACAGATACGCAGTATTTT,CASSTISGGGTDTQYF
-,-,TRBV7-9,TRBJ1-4,TGTGCCAGCAGCGCCACAGGGATCGAAAAACTGTTTTTT,CASSATGIEKLFF
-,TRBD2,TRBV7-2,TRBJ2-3,TGTGCCAGCAGCTTAGCGCGCGGGGGGCGGGATACGCAGTATTTT,CASSLARGGRDTQYF
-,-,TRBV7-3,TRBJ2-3,TGTGCCAGCAGCTCAACCCCGGGACTCAGCACAGATACGCAGTATTTT,CASSSTPGLSTDTQYF
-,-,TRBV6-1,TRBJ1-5,TGTGCCAGCAGTGACGGCGGGATGGGAGGGAAGCATTTT,CASSDGGMGGKHF
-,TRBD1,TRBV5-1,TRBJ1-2,TGCGCCAGCAGCCTGGGACAGGGGACTAGCGGCTACACCTTC,CASSLGQGTSGYTF
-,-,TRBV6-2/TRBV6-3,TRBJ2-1,TGTGCCAGCAGTTACACCCCAGGAAGGCAGTTCTTC,CASSYTPGRQFF
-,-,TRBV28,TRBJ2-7,TGTGCCAGCAGTTTAACCGGCTACGAGCAGTACTTC,CASSLTGYEQYF
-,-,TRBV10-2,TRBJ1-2,TGCGCCAGCAGTGAGACCTTTTGGCAGGAGGGTAACTATGGCTACACCTTC,CASSETFWQEGNYGYTF
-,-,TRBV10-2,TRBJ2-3,TGCGCCAGCAGTGAGCCCCTAGGGGGAGGGGCGAGCACAGATACGCAGTATTTT,CASSEPLGGGASTDTQYF
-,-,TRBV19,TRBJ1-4,TGTGCCAGTACCTTTCGGGGGAACCCAGGGGAAAAACTGTTTTTT,CASTFRGNPGEKLFF
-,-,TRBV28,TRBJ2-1,TGTGCCAGCGAGGGGGTTCGCGCCCTAAGCTCCTACAATGAGCAGTTCTTC,CASEGVRALSSYNEQFF
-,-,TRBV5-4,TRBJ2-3,TGTGCCAGCAGCTTGGGGGCCAGTGGCGATACGCAGTATTTT,CASSLGASGDTQYF
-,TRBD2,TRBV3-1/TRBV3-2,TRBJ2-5,TGTGCCAGCAGCCTGAGCGGGGCAAAAGAGACCCAGTACTTC,CASSLSGAKETQYF
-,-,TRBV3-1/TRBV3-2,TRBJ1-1,TGTGCCAGCAGTCTTTCTTTCCGGGACATCTCTGAAGCTTTCTTT,CASSLSFRDISEAFF
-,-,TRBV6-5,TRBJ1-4,TGTGCCAGCAGCAGGACTATCCGGAATGAAAAACTGTTTTTT,CASSRTIRNEKLFF
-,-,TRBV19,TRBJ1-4,TGTGCCAGTAGAACGACAGTGCTTAATGAAAAACTGTTTTTT,CASRTTVLNEKLFF
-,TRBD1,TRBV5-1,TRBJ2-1,TGCGCCAGCAGCTCCACGGGACAGCCTTACAATGAGCAGTTCTTC,CASSSTGQPYNEQFF
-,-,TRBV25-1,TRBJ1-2,TGTGCCAGCAGTGAACGGCAGACCGGGGGCTACACCTTC,CASSERQTGGYTF
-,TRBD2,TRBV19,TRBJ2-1,TGTGCCAGTAGTATGGCCGGGGGGTTATACAATGAGCAGTTCTTC,CASSMAGGLYNEQFF
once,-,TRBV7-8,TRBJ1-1,TGTGCCAGCACCCTGGCAGGGTTCAACACTGAAGCTTTCTTT,CASTLAGFNTEAFF
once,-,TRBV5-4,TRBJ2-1,TGTGCCAGCAGCCGGGACTTTTACAATGAGCAGTTCTTC,CASSRDFYNEQFF
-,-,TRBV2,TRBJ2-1,TGTGCCAGCAGTGAATTGTTGAACAGCTGGGAGCAGTTCTTC,CASSELLNSWEQFF
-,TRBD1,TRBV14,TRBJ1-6,TGTGCCAGCAGCCAACACACGACAGGGAATTCACCCCTCCACTTT,CASSQHTTGNSPLHF
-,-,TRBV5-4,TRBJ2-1,TGTGCCAGCAGCTTGGGAGGTTCTAGCTCCTACAATGAGCAGTTCTTC,CASSLGGSSSYNEQFF
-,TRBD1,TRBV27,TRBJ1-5,TGTGCCAGCAGAGGCCAGGGGGCTTTGCCGAATCAGCCCCAGCATTTT,CASRGQGALPNQPQHF